This section outlines one T cell receptor (beta chain) sequence together with its context. This sample is drawn from a study of blood T cell repertoires in COVID-19. About the study: Sources were T cells, B-cell-depleted T cells, or PBMCs; the material itself was cDNA or gDNA.

As originally analysed: Using reference gene primer amplification, nucleated cell counts were estimated. The assay was immunoSEQ multiplex PCR, and TCRdb's table has in-frame clones only and misses some. That table furnishes V, J and clone size, whereas the DNA furnished D and trimming. The top ten clones hold roughly 1.9% of a sample with around 450,000 clones, 70% to 90% of them seen once. Germline V gene data show CDR1 as SGHVS and CDR2 as FQNEAQ. This CDR3 has 15 residues. With V trimmed by 6 bases and J by 5 bases, 9 bases remained unmatched. The sequencing input was PBMCs or T cells enriched from blood (not recorded which). This receptor was obtained from a woman aged 18-35 years with acute COVID-19. The gene calls are TRBV7-8 and TRBJ2-3; 9 nucleotides align to TRBD1. The CDR3 bases are TGTGCCAGCAGTTGGACAGGGGCGGATGGAGATACGCAGTATTTT. This codes for CASSWTGADGDTQYF.